The 11 T cell receptor beta chains presented below share a single source sample, sequenced in a study of T-cell reconstitution after alpha-beta-depleted transplantation in children. Preparation of the TCRbeta library was carried out with unique molecular identifiers. Each CDR3 protein gets one entry after TCRdb re-called the PCR reads with MiXCR. This sample carries about 410,000 distinct CDR3 sequences, roughly 20% of them seen once, and the ten largest clones take 3.5% to 4%. The input for sequencing was PBMCs from the stem cell graft donor, taken from the stem cell graft. These receptors were obtained from a human donor who donated a stem cell graft to a child with acute myeloid leukemia.

This clonotype has ten or more counts. The V call is TRBV5-1, the J call TRBJ2-7; possible D gene TRBD2, 5 bases. The CDR3 covers 16 residues. The V end lost 4 bases, the J end lost 2 bases, and 19 bases lay between the germline ends. Per germline, CDR1 SGHRS and CDR2 YFSETQ. CDR3 region: CASSPTIGIGTYEQYF. CDR3 DNA sequence: TGCGCCAGCAGCCCAACGATTGGGATCGGGACCTACGAGCAGTACTTC. The variable domain in full, completed from reference TRBV5-1 and TRBJ2-7, reads KAGVTQTPRYLIKTRGQQVTLSCSPISGHRSVSWYQQTPGQGLQFLFEYFSETQRNKGNFPGRFSGRQFSNSRSEMNVSTLELGDSALYLCASSPTIGIGTYEQYFGPGTRLTVT.

J is TRBJ2-3 and V is TRBV28; D call uncertain. There are 14 residues in the CDR3. Per germline, CDR1 MDHEN and CDR2 SYDVKM. Between the trimmed V and J ends, which lost 3 bases and 1 base, there was a span of 8 bases. The CDR3 region is CASSFLSGTDTQYF. CDR3 sequence (DNA): TGTGCCAGCAGTTTTCTATCGGGCACAGATACGCAGTATTTT. The full variable domain, in which reference TRBV28 and TRBJ2-3 provide the parts outside the CDR3, is DVKVTQSSRYLVKRTGEKVFLECVQDMDHENMFWYRQDPGLGLRLIYFSYDVKMKEKGDIPEGYSVSREKKERFSLILESASTNQTSMYLCASSFLSGTDTQYFGPGTRLTVL.

This clonotype was seen repeatedly, ten times or more. The rearrangement uses TRBV15 and TRBJ2-7; D remains ambiguous. Germline CDR1 and CDR2: LNHNV and YYDKDF (reference sequence). The CDR3 has 16 amino acids. V lost 0 bases and J lost 3, with 15 bases in between. Here the CDR3 DNA reads TGTGCCACCAGCAGAGAGGGCGTAGTATCTGGCTACGAGCAGTACTTC. Residues: CATSREGVVSGYEQYF.

This sequence joins TRBV4-2 and TRBJ2-3, with a weak D call TRBD2 (5 bases). The germline CDR1 and CDR2 sequences are LGHNA and YNFKEQ. The CDR3 loop spans 14 amino acids. Trimming took off 4 bases at V and 0 bases at J, with 8 bases between the two ends. The CDR3 here is CASSPEVSTDTQYF. The CDR3 DNA reads TGTGCCAGCAGCCCGGAGGTTAGCACAGATACGCAGTATTTT.

The V call is TRBV24-1, the J call TRBJ2-1; 9 nucleotides align to TRBD1. V gave up 1 base and J gave up 6 bases; unmatched junction bases: 3. Germline CDR1 is KGHDR and CDR2 is SFDVKD. The CDR3 covers 15 residues. CDR3 nucleotide sequence: TGTGCCACCAGTGATTTTCGGACAGGGGCCAATGAGCAGTTCTTC. Translation: CATSDFRTGANEQFF.

Only a few counts were recorded for this clonotype. The V and J genes are TRBV28 and TRBJ2-7, with a possible D match to TRBD1 (6 bases). V was cut by 7 bases and J by 0 bases, with 13 bases left in between. The germline CDR1 and CDR2 sequences are MDHEN and SYDVKM. The length of the CDR3 is 14 residues. The CDR3 region is CASTQSRGSYEQYF. CDR3 sequence (DNA): TGTGCCAGCACCCAAAGCAGGGGCTCCTACGAGCAGTACTTC.

This clonotype was counted many times. The J gene is TRBJ2-7, the V gene TRBV10-3; tentative D call: TRBD2 (5 bases). The CDR3 sequence is 16 residues long. The V and J ends lost 6 bases and 0 bases respectively, with 18 bases between them. CDR1 is ENHRY, CDR2 SYGVKD, per germline. Here the CDR3 reads CAISARLAASSYEQYF. CDR3 DNA sequence: TGTGCCATCAGCGCCCGCCTAGCTGCTAGCTCCTACGAGCAGTACTTC.

This clonotype was found a few times. This rearrangement joins TRBV12-3 or TRBV12-4 to TRBJ2-1; TRBD2 matches at 11 bases. This CDR3 has 15 residues. With 3 bases clipped from V and 6 bases from J, the junction kept 4 bases outside the gene matches. CDR3 nucleotide sequence: TGTGCCAGCAGTTTTGGGACTAGCGGCTTCAATGAGCAGTTCTTC. Its translation: CASSFGTSGFNEQFF.

This clonotype was seen only a few times. The CDR3 loop is CASSLVGESLYEQYF. In nucleotides, the CDR3 is TGTGCCAGCAGTTTAGTCGGGGAGTCCCTATACGAGCAGTACTTC. This rearrangement joins TRBV12-3 or TRBV12-4 to TRBJ2-7; TRBD2 is a possible D gene (5 bases). There are 15 residues in the CDR3. Trimming shortened V by 1 base and J by 4 bases, and 14 bases separated the two germline ends.

The chain couples TRBV18 to TRBJ2-2, with 9 nucleotides matching TRBD2. The CDR3 is 17 residues long. The V and J ends lost 4 bases and 0 bases, in that order; junction bases with no gene match: 6. The germline gives CDR1 KGHSH, CDR2 LQKENI. DNA of the CDR3: TGTGCCAGCTCACAGCTAGCGGGAACGACGAACACCGGGGAGCTGTTTTTT. Protein: CASSQLAGTTNTGELFF.

This clonotype was counted at least ten times. The chain has TRBV5-1 and TRBJ1-1; D ambiguous. The CDR3 loop spans 13 amino acids. CDR1 is SGHRS and CDR2 is YFSETQ in the germline V gene. V dropped 4 bases and J dropped 1 base, with 8 bases sitting between them. The CDR3 DNA reads as TGCGCCAGCAGCATAGAGTCGAACACTGAAGCTTTCTTT. Amino acid sequence: CASSIESNTEAFF.